This T cell receptor beta chain was obtained from a study of T cell responses to AZD1222 COVID-19 vaccine. General study results and limits: In a largely white British group with more females than males, clonal diversity was possibly underestimated.

The germline gives CDR1 SEHNR, CDR2 FQNEAQ (reference sequence). Trimming stripped 5 bases from V and 2 bases from J, with 18 bases between. The CDR3 is made up of 16 amino acids. To note about this clone: Its antigen is not identified.

The method was immunoSEQ multiplex PCR; TCRdb's version includes in-frame clones alone and lacks a portion of them. The table includes 130,000 or so clones, 80% to 90% detected once. This receptor was obtained from an adult in good health. The chain carries TRBV7-9 and TRBJ1-1, with D maybe TRBD1 (5 bases). The sample in question was peripheral blood, obtained on day 0 of AZD1222 vaccination. The DNA for the CDR3 is TGTGCCAGCAGCCCCTTCAAAGGGACCGTTAACACTGAAGCTTTCTTT. Protein sequence: CASSPFKGTVNTEAFF.